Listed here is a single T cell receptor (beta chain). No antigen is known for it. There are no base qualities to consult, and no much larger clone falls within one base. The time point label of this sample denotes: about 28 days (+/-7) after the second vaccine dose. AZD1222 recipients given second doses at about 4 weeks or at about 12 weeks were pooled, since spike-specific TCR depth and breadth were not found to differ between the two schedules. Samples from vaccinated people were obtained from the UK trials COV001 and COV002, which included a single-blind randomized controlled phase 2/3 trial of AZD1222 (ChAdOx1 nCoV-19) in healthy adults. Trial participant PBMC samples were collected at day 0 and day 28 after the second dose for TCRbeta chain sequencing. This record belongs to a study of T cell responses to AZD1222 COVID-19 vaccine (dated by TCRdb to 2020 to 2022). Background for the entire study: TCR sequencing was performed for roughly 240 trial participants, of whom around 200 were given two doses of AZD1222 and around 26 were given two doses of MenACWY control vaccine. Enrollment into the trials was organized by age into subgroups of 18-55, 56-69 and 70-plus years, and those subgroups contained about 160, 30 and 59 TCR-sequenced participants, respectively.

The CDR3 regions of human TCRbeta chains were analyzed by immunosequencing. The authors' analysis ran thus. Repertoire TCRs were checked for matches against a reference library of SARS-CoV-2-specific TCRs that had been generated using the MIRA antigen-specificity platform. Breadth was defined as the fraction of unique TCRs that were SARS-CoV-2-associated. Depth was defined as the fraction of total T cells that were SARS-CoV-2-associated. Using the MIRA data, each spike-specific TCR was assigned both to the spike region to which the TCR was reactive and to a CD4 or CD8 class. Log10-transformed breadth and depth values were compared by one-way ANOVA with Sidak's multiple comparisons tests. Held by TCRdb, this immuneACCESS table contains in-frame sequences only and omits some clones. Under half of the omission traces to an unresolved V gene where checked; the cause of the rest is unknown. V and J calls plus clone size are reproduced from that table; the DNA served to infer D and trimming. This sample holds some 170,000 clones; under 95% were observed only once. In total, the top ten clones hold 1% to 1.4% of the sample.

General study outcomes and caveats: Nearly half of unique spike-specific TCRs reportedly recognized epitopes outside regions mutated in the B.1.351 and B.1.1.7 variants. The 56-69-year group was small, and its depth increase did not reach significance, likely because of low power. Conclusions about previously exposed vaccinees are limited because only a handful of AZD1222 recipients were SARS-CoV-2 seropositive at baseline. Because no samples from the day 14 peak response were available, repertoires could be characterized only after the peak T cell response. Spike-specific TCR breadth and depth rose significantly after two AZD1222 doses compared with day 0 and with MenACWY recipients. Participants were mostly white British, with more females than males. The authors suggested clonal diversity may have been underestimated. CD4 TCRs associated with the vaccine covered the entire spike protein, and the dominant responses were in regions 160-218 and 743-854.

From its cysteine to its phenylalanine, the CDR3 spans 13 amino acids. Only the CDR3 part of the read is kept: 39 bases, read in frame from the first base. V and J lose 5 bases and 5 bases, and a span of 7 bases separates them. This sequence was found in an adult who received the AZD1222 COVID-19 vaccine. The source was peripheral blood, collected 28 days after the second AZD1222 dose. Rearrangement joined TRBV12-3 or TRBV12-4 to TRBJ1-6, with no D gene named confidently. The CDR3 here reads CASSQSHNSPLHF. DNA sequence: TGTGCCAGCAGTCAATCGCATAATTCACCCCTCCACTTT.